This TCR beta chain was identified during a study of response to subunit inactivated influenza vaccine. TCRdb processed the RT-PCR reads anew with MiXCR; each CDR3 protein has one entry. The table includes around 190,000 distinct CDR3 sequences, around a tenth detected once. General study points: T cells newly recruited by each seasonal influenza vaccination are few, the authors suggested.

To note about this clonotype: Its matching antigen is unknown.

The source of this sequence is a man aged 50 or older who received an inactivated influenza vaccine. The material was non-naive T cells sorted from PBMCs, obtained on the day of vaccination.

The CDR3 sequence is CASRRTAGRGPDTQYF. The CDR3 DNA is TGCGCCAGCAGACGGACAGCGGGGCGGGGGCCAGATACGCAGTATTTT. The chain combines TRBV10-2 with TRBJ2-3; a weak D match, TRBD2 (7 bases). V was trimmed by 6 bases and J by 4 bases, leaving 20 bases between them. The CDR3 is made up of 16 amino acids. The germline gives CDR1 WSHSY, CDR2 SAAADI.